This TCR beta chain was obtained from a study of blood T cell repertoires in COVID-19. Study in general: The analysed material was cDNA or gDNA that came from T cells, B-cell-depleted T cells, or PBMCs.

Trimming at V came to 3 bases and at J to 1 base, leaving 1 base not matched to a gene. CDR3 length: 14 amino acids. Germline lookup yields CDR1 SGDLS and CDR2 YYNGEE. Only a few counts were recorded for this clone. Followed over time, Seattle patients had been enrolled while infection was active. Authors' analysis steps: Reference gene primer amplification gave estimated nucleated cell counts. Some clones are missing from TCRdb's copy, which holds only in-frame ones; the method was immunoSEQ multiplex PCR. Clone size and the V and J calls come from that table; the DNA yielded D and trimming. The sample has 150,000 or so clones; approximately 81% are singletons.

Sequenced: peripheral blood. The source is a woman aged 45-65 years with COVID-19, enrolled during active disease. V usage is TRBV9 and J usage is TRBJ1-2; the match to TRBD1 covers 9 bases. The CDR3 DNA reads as TGTGCCAGCAGCGCGGACAGGGGTAACTATGGCTACACCTTC. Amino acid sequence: CASSADRGNYGYTF.